These T cell receptor beta chains were read from a single sample in a study of blood T cell repertoires in COVID-19. Data came from immunoSEQ multiplex PCR; TCRdb stores just in-frame clones and leaves some out. The table shows approximately 150,000 clones, with 80% to 85% occurring only once. The sample consisted of peripheral blood. The receptors here all came from a man between 65 and 85 years old with active or convalescent COVID-19. Both conserved end residues are part of each CDR3. Each record gives: CDR3 length, J gene, D gene, clone size, V gene, CDR3 DNA, CDR3 protein. A D gene is named only where the DNA matches it firmly. Rows may omit the clone size; those that give it use once, few, many or a size class.

16 TRBJ1-4 TRBD1 few TRBV18 TGTGCCAGCTCACCACCCTCGACAGGGGAAGGTGAAAAACTGTTTTTT CASSPPSTGEGEKLFF
12 TRBJ2-1 NA NA TRBV7-2 TGTGCCAGCAGCTTAGCCTATAATGAGCAGTTCTTC CASSLAYNEQFF
17 TRBJ1-1 NA NA TRBV13 TGTGCCAGCAGCTTAAGACTCCGGGAGAGTCGGGACACTGAAGCTTTCTTT CASSLRLRESRDTEAFF
14 TRBJ1-1 NA NA TRBV27 TGTGCCAGCAGTTCCCCGAGACGGGTCACTGAAGCTTTCTTT CASSSPRRVTEAFF
13 TRBJ2-3 TRBD2 once TRBV30 TGTGCCTGGAGGCGGGGGAGCACAGATACGCAGTATTTT CAWRRGSTDTQYF
15 TRBJ1-5 NA NA TRBV19 TGTGCCAGTAGTCCTGGGCGAGTTAGCAATCAGCCCCAGCATTTT CASSPGRVSNQPQHF
12 TRBJ1-2 NA few TRBV11-2 TGTGCCAGCAGCTTAAACAGTTATGGCTACACCTTC CASSLNSYGYTF
15 TRBJ2-1 TRBD1 NA TRBV5-1 TGCGCCAGCAGCACCGAGACAGGGGGCTGGGGTGAGCAGTTCTTC CASSTETGGWGEQFF
15 TRBJ2-5 TRBD2 NA TRBV11-2 TGTGCCAGCAGCCCAGAAGCGGGAGTCGGGGAGACCCAGTACTTC CASSPEAGVGETQYF
18 TRBJ2-3 TRBD2 many TRBV4-1 TGCGCCAGCAGCCAGGGCATACTAGCGGGAGGGTATCGTGATACGCAGTATTTT CASSQGILAGGYRDTQYF
16 TRBJ1-5 NA NA TRBV5-5 TGTGCCAGCAGCCCCCCCACAGGGCATAGCAATCAGCCCCAGCATTTT CASSPPTGHSNQPQHF
13 TRBJ1-1 TRBD1 NA TRBV2 TGTGCCAGCAGCATTGACAGGGCCACTGAAGCTTTCTTT CASSIDRATEAFF
22 TRBJ2-3 NA NA TRBV4-3 TGCGCCAGCAGCCAGGTCATCGACTTCTGGGGGCCGCAACAACTTAGCACAGATACGCAGTATTTT CASSQVIDFWGPQQLSTDTQYF
13 TRBJ2-1 TRBD2 NA TRBV5-1 TGCGCCAGCAGCTTCGGGACTAGCCCCTCACAGTTCTTC CASSFGTSPSQFF
13 TRBJ1-2 NA NA TRBV6-5 TGTGCCAGCAGGAGCGGGCAGGCCTATGGCTACACCTTC CASRSGQAYGYTF
18 TRBJ2-3 TRBD1 NA TRBV18 TGTGCCAGCTCACCCCTGGTGCCGGGACAGGGGTTTTCAGATACGCAGTATTTT CASSPLVPGQGFSDTQYF
15 TRBJ2-5 NA NA TRBV6-5 TGTGCCAGCAGTCGACCCGGGAGTAACCAAGAGACCCAGTACTTC CASSRPGSNQETQYF
13 TRBJ2-7 TRBD1 NA TRBV7-8 TGTGCCAGCAGCCCGGGACAGGTCTACGAGCAGTACTTC CASSPGQVYEQYF
14 TRBJ2-1 NA once TRBV6-1 TGTGCCAGCAGTGACGACACGTGGGGGGGCGAGCAGTTCTTC CASSDDTWGGEQFF
11 TRBJ1-1 NA NA TRBV19 TGTGCCAGTAGGGGCCGGGATGAAGCTTTCTTT CASRGRDEAFF
13 TRBJ2-5 NA NA TRBV7-3 TGTGCCAGCAGCCCAAGGGGTCAAGAGACCCAGTACTTC CASSPRGQETQYF
13 TRBJ1-2 TRBD1 NA TRBV5-1 TGCGCCAGCAGCACTCTTACAGGGGATGGCTACACCTTC CASSTLTGDGYTF
14 TRBJ2-7 TRBD1 NA TRBV4-3 TGCGCCAGCAGCCAACAGACAGGGGTGAACGAGCAGTACTTC CASSQQTGVNEQYF
16 TRBJ1-5 NA NA TRBV6-2/TRBV6-3 TGTGCCAGCAGTTACTGGCAGGGAGGCGGCAATCAGCCCCAGCATTTT CASSYWQGGGNQPQHF
14 TRBJ1-2 NA NA TRBV5-1 TGCGCCAGCAGCTTGAGTTGGGAGAACTATGGCTACACCTTC CASSLSWENYGYTF
14 TRBJ1-1 TRBD1 NA TRBV29-1 TGCAGCGTCGGCAGGGACAGATTGAACACTGAAGCTTTCTTT CSVGRDRLNTEAFF
14 TRBJ1-1 NA NA TRBV6-5 TGTGCCAGCAGTCCGACCCCAGGGAACACTGAAGCTTTCTTT CASSPTPGNTEAFF